Listed here are 20 T cell receptor beta chains from one sample, sequenced in a study of T cells in Graves' hyperthyroidism and ophthalmopathy. The investigators amplified TCR beta CDR3 regions from RNA transcripts. Primed by the HTBI set, a first-round RT-PCR was run on the TCR CDR3. MiXCR was run by TCRdb on the multiplex PCR reads, yielding one entry per CDR3 protein. The sample has some 360,000 distinct CDR3 sequences, 15% to 20% seen once. Sequences were obtained from blood. The receptors derive from a woman aged 35 to 49 with Graves' ophthalmopathy.

A word on this clonotype: A much larger clone sits a single nucleotide away, making a read error possible. The chain employs TRBV20-1 and TRBJ1-5; D gene unclear. This CDR3 spans 13 amino acids. Germline CDR1 reads DFQATT; CDR2 reads SNEGSKA (reference sequence). V lost 3 bases to trimming and J lost 3 bases, with 9 bases between them. CDR3 nucleotide sequence: TGCAGTGCTAGCTATGGGGTCAATCAGCCCCAGCATTTT. Its protein product is CSASYGVNQPQHF.

The J gene is TRBJ2-5, the V gene TRBV6-1, with 16 bases lining up with TRBD2. The CDR3 sequence is 17 residues long. Germline CDR1 reads MNHNS; CDR2 reads SASEGT. Unmatched junction bases numbered 5, after V lost 6 bases and J lost 1 base. CDR3 DNA sequence: TGTGCCAGCAGGCCGGGACTAGCGGGAGGGGGCCAAGAGACCCAGTACTTC. As protein: CASRPGLAGGGQETQYF.

This clonotype was counted ten times or more. The chain is built from TRBV9 and TRBJ2-7; D uncertain. This CDR3 contains 15 residues. In germline, CDR1 is SGDLS, CDR2 YYNGEE. V was trimmed by 0 bases and J by 1 base, leaving 11 bases between them. CDR3 loop: CASSVDPSRSYEQYF. CDR3 DNA sequence: TGTGCCAGCAGCGTAGATCCCTCGAGGTCCTACGAGCAGTACTTC.

The gene calls are TRBV2 and TRBJ2-7; D is uncertain. Between the trimmed V and J ends, which lost 8 bases and 3 bases, there was a span of 11 bases. Germline loops: CDR1 SNHLY, CDR2 FYNNEI. This CDR3 is built from 12 residues. The CDR3 is CASRFSDYEQYF. In DNA form, the CDR3 reads TGTGCCAGCCGCTTCAGCGACTACGAGCAGTACTTC. Drawing the rest from reference TRBV2 and TRBJ2-7, the complete variable domain is EPEVTQTPSHQVTQMGQEVILRCVPISNHLYFYWYRQILGQKVEFLVSFYNNEISEKSEIFDDQFSVERPDGSNFTLKIRSTKLEDSAMYFCASRFSDYEQYFGPGTRLTVT.

The table lists this clonotype with many counts. This chain links TRBV9 with TRBJ2-2, with D possibly being TRBD2 (5 bases). Trimming stripped 0 bases from V and 2 bases from J, with 11 bases between. CDR3 length: 16 residues. Germline V CDR1 and CDR2: SGDLS, YYNGEE. The CDR3 bases are TGTGCCAGCAGCGTAGGGGCGGACTCAAACACCGGGGAGCTGTTTTTT. This gives the protein CASSVGADSNTGELFF.

This clonotype was counted many times. This chain joins TRBV18 and TRBJ1-1; D may be TRBD1 (6 bases). V was cut by 2 bases and J by 7 bases, with 11 bases left in between. Germline loops: CDR1 KGHSH, CDR2 LQKENI. The CDR3 sequence is 13 residues long. This chain's CDR3 is CASSPVADSEAFF. CDR3 DNA: TGTGCCAGCTCACCAGTTGCGGACAGTGAAGCTTTCTTT.

Many counts were recorded for this clonotype. The V and J genes are TRBV2 and TRBJ2-7; D may be TRBD2 (7 bases). V was pared by 2 bases and J by 4 bases, with 15 bases between. CDR1 and CDR2 (germline): SNHLY, FYNNEI. This CDR3 has 15 amino acids. The CDR3 loop is CASSESGGAIYEQYF. The DNA of the CDR3 is TGTGCCAGCAGTGAAAGTGGGGGGGCTATATACGAGCAGTACTTC.

Many counts were recorded for this clonotype. The chain combines TRBV9 with TRBJ2-5; TRBD2 is a possible D gene (6 bases). Germline lookup yields CDR1 SGDLS and CDR2 YYNGEE. This CDR3 has 13 residues. V was cut by 3 bases and J by 4 bases, with 10 bases left in between. The CDR3 spells CASSGPEGETQYF. The CDR3 DNA sequence: TGTGCCAGCAGCGGCCCGGAGGGAGAGACCCAGTACTTC. Combining the CDR3 with reference TRBV9 and TRBJ2-5 gives the whole variable domain DSGVTQTPKHLITATGQRVTLRCSPRSGDLSVYWYQQSLDQGLQFLIQYYNGEERAKGNILERFSAQQFPDLHSELNLSSLELGDSALYFCASSGPEGETQYFGPGTRLLVL.

There are many counts of this clonotype. The chain has TRBV28 and TRBJ2-7; D might be TRBD1 or TRBD2, each matching 6 bases. The V end was cut by 4 bases, the J end by 0 bases, with 13 bases between. CDR1 and CDR2 (germline): MDHEN, SYDVKM. This CDR3 contains 15 residues. This CDR3 reads CASSWGAESSYEQYF. CDR3 bases: TGTGCCAGCAGTTGGGGGGCGGAGAGCTCCTACGAGCAGTACTTC. The full variable domain, with the rest looked up from reference TRBV28 and TRBJ2-7, is DVKVTQSSRYLVKRTGEKVFLECVQDMDHENMFWYRQDPGLGLRLIYFSYDVKMKEKGDIPEGYSVSREKKERFSLILESASTNQTSMYLCASSWGAESSYEQYFGPGTRLTVT.

This clonotype came up many times. This chain connects TRBV5-1 to TRBJ2-2, with TRBD2 identical over 7 bases. The CDR3 extends over 17 amino acids. V lost 0 bases, J lost 0 bases, and 5 bases stayed unmatched. Germline V gene sequence: CDR1 SGHRS, CDR2 YFSETQ. The CDR3 loop reads CASSLVPGGANTGELFF. The CDR3 bases are TGCGCCAGCAGCTTGGTACCGGGAGGCGCGAACACCGGGGAGCTGTTTTTT.

This clonotype was seen repeatedly, ten times or more. The CDR3 protein is CASSLMSGVATEAFF. The CDR3 nucleotides read TGTGCCAGCAGTTTAATGTCAGGGGTGGCTACTGAAGCTTTCTTT. V usage is TRBV27 and J usage is TRBJ1-1; maybe TRBD1 (6 bases). Germline CDR1 and CDR2: MNHEY and SMNVEV (reference sequence). V was clipped by 2 bases and J by 5 bases, with 15 bases between them. This CDR3 is built from 15 residues.

Many counts were recorded for this clonotype. The chain joins TRBV6-2 or TRBV6-3 to TRBJ1-5; unclear D gene. Trimming took 7 bases from V and 1 from J, leaving 11 bases between them. CDR3 length equals 14 residues. Germline V lookup: CDR1 MNHEY, CDR2 SVGEGT. CDR3 DNA: TGTGCCAGCAATCGGGTTCCGAGCAATCAGCCCCAGCATTTT. This encodes CASNRVPSNQPQHF.

The table lists this clonotype with many counts. The chain has TRBV27 and TRBJ1-2, with 7 bases matching TRBD1. This CDR3 region has 13 residues. Trimming at V came to 4 bases and at J to 5 bases, leaving 4 bases not matched to a gene. Looked up from germline, CDR1 is MNHEY and CDR2 is SMNVEV (reference sequence). The CDR3 DNA reads as TGTGCCAGCAGTTACCGGACAGGATATGGCTACACCTTC. Encoded protein: CASSYRTGYGYTF.

Ten or more counts support this clonotype. The rearrangement uses TRBV6-1 and TRBJ2-1; D unresolved. The CDR3 has 14 residues. V was trimmed by 1 base and J by 8 bases, leaving 12 bases between them. CDR1 and CDR2 (germline): MNHNS, SASEGT. CDR3 amino acids: CASSEEAWIYEQFF. DNA of the CDR3: TGTGCCAGCAGTGAAGAGGCCTGGATATATGAGCAGTTCTTC.

Ten or more counts support this clonotype. The chain carries TRBV6-2 or TRBV6-3 and TRBJ1-3; D is unclear. There are 15 residues in the CDR3. Per germline, CDR1 MNHEY and CDR2 SVGEGT. V was trimmed by 7 bases and J by 0 bases, leaving 13 bases between them. The CDR3 region is CASNLDAYSGNTIYF. CDR3 nucleotide sequence: TGTGCCAGCAATCTCGACGCCTACTCTGGAAACACCATATATTTT.

The chain couples TRBV27 to TRBJ1-1, with a possible D match to TRBD1 (6 bases). The germline CDR1 and CDR2 sequences are MNHEY and SMNVEV (reference sequence). The CDR3 spans 14 residues. V lost 5 bases to trimming and J lost 6 bases, with 16 bases between them. DNA for the CDR3: TGTGCCAGCAGTGTAATCCCGGGGGCAGCTGAAGCTTTCTTT. Translation gives CASSVIPGAAEAFF.

This clonotype was seen many times. This chain's CDR3 is CSARGTSGSVSAKNIQYF. The CDR3 DNA sequence: TGCAGTGCTAGAGGGACTAGCGGGAGCGTGTCGGCCAAAAACATTCAGTACTTC. This chain uses TRBV20-1 with TRBJ2-4, with 13 bases fitting TRBD2. Trimming cost V 1 base and J 1 base; bases outside gene matches: 7. CDR1 is DFQATT, CDR2 SNEGSKA, per germline (reference sequence). The CDR3 extends over 18 amino acids.

V gene TRBV12-3 or TRBV12-4 combines with J gene TRBJ2-7, with unresolved D. V was pared by 1 base and J by 1 base, with 11 bases between. The CDR3 has 15 residues. The chain's CDR3 is CASSLEVVGSYEQYF. The CDR3 bases are TGTGCCAGCAGTTTAGAGGTAGTGGGGTCCTACGAGCAGTACTTC.

This clonotype was observed many times. The rearrangement joins TRBV6-5 to TRBJ1-6, with 7 positions matching TRBD1. Germline loops: CDR1 MNHEY, CDR2 SVGAGI. This CDR3 has 15 residues. V gave up 0 bases and J gave up 7 bases; unmatched junction bases: 3. DNA for the CDR3: TGTGCCAGCAGTTACTCGTTACAGGGGAATTCACCCCTCCACTTT. Its protein product is CASSYSLQGNSPLHF.

This rearrangement joins TRBV6-8 to TRBJ1-1; D may be TRBD1 (6 bases). Germline V gives CDR1 MNHGY, CDR2 SAAAGT. The CDR3 contains 18 residues. The V gene lost 2 bases and the J gene lost 4 bases, with 23 bases spanning the gap. DNA for the CDR3: TGTGCCAGCAGTTACCGGCCGTGTAGTTACAGGGACACCACTGAAGCTTTCTTT. Its protein is CASSYRPCSYRDTTEAFF.